The 27 T cell receptor beta chains in this list originate from one sample, sequenced in a study of tissue T cells after allogeneic stem cell transplantation. The data were produced by immunoSEQ multiplex PCR, yet TCRdb's version contains in-frame clones alone and is incomplete. The sample carries about 26,000 clones, about 90% recorded once. The specimen was blood, collected before transplantation. The receptors derive from a male donor at least 60 years old who later had graft-versus-host disease after an allogeneic stem cell transplant.

This chain uses TRBV6-5 with TRBJ1-3; D gene unclear. V lost 4 bases, J lost 2 bases, and 15 bases lay in between. Germline V gene data show CDR1 as MNHEY and CDR2 as SVGAGI. This CDR3 contains 16 residues. This CDR3 is CASSLAWTYTGNTIYF. The CDR3, as DNA: TGTGCCAGCAGTTTAGCCTGGACCTATACTGGAAACACCATATATTTT.

The genes are TRBV6-4 and TRBJ1-6; a weak D match, TRBD1 (6 bases). Between the trimmed V and J ends, which lost 3 bases and 7 bases, there was a span of 10 bases. CDR3 length equals 14 residues. Germline V gene sequence: CDR1 MRHNA, CDR2 SNTAGT. The CDR3 protein is CASSDTGRNSPLHF. DNA for the CDR3: TGTGCCAGCAGTGATACAGGGAGGAATTCACCCCTCCACTTT.

In its sample, this clone was seen once. The V and J genes are TRBV5-1 and TRBJ1-3; D is perhaps TRBD1 (6 bases). The germline V gene encodes CDR1 SGHRS and CDR2 YFSETQ. The CDR3 extends over 16 amino acids. V was shortened by 4 bases and J by 0 bases, with 14 bases between the two germline ends. The CDR3 reads CASSILTGYSGNTIYF. The CDR3, as DNA: TGCGCCAGCAGCATACTTACAGGGTACTCTGGAAACACCATATATTTT. The full variable domain, in which reference TRBV5-1 and TRBJ1-3 provide the parts outside the CDR3, is KAGVTQTPRYLIKTRGQQVTLSCSPISGHRSVSWYQQTPGQGLQFLFEYFSETQRNKGNFPGRFSGRQFSNSRSEMNVSTLELGDSALYLCASSILTGYSGNTIYFGEGSWLTVV.

V and J are TRBV7-9 and TRBJ2-7; 7 bases agree with TRBD2. V shed 4 bases, J shed 0 bases, and the junction held 9 bases outside the gene matches. Germline V gives CDR1 SEHNR, CDR2 FQNEAQ (reference sequence). The CDR3 spans 16 residues. The CDR3 here is CASSSVGEGSSYEQYF. The CDR3, as DNA: TGTGCCAGCAGCTCCGTAGGGGAGGGAAGCTCCTACGAGCAGTACTTC.

The chain carries TRBV5-1 and TRBJ2-5; 7 positions agree with TRBD2. Germline V gene lookup returns CDR1 SGHRS and CDR2 YFSETQ. The CDR3 sequence is 17 residues long. Trimming at V came to 5 bases and at J to 2 bases, leaving 15 bases not matched to a gene. The CDR3 loop reads CASRAGVTGSVQETQYF. CDR3 coding DNA: TGCGCCAGCAGGGCGGGGGTAACGGGCAGCGTTCAAGAGACCCAGTACTTC. The full variable domain, rest sourced from reference TRBV5-1 and TRBJ2-5, is KAGVTQTPRYLIKTRGQQVTLSCSPISGHRSVSWYQQTPGQGLQFLFEYFSETQRNKGNFPGRFSGRQFSNSRSEMNVSTLELGDSALYLCASRAGVTGSVQETQYFGPGTRLLVL.

This sequence joins TRBV11-3 and TRBJ2-5, with 11 bases fitting TRBD2. The J segment lost 3 bases and the V segment lost 8 bases, leaving 5 bases of the junction unmatched. Per the germline V gene, CDR1 is SGHNT and CDR2 is YENEEA. The CDR3 has 14 residues. The CDR3 coding sequence is TGTGCCAGCTCCTCGGGACTAGCGGAAGAGACCCAGTACTTC. Translation: CASSSGLAEETQYF.

V gene TRBV5-4 combines with J gene TRBJ2-7; TRBD1 matches at 7 bases. The CDR3 totals 13 residues. Trimming took 3 bases from V and 5 from J; bases not matched to a gene: 5. The germline V gene has CDR1 SGHNT and CDR2 YYREEE (reference sequence). The DNA for the CDR3 is TGTGCCAGCAGCTCGGGACAGAGGAACGAGCAGTACTTC. This codes for CASSSGQRNEQYF.

The chain carries TRBV4-3 and TRBJ1-6; possibly TRBD1 for D (6 bases). CDR1 and CDR2 from the germline V gene are LGHNA and YSLEER. Trimming stripped 0 bases from V and 8 bases from J, with 17 bases between. This CDR3 contains 17 residues. DNA of the CDR3: TGCGCCAGCAGCCAAGAAGAAAATTACAGGGTGGATTCACCCCTCCACTTT. Its translation: CASSQEENYRVDSPLHF.

This clone was seen a few times. J is TRBJ1-1 and V is TRBV5-1, with D possibly matching TRBD1 (5 bases). V lost 0 bases, J lost 6 bases, and 15 bases lay in between. Germline CDR1 reads SGHRS; CDR2 reads YFSETQ. CDR3 size: 15 residues. The CDR3 reads CASSLVRIGQSEAFF. Here the CDR3 DNA reads TGCGCCAGCAGCTTGGTCCGTATTGGACAATCTGAAGCTTTCTTT.

The genes are TRBV5-8 and TRBJ1-6; the match to TRBD1 covers 8 bases. The CDR3 loop spans 17 amino acids. The J segment lost 4 bases and the V segment lost 4 bases, leaving 10 bases of the junction unmatched. The germline CDR1 and CDR2 sequences are SGHTS and YDEGEE. The CDR3 sequence is CASSAGSRGPYNSPLHF. The CDR3 region has the DNA TGTGCCAGCAGCGCGGGATCCAGGGGGCCATATAATTCACCCCTCCACTTT.

This chain connects TRBV6-5 to TRBJ2-7, with 7 bases matching TRBD2. This CDR3 is built from 14 residues. Germline CDR1 and CDR2: MNHEY and SVGAGI. V gave up 4 bases and J gave up 3 bases; unmatched junction bases: 6. The CDR3 loop reads CASSSREVGYEQYF. CDR3 nucleotides: TGTGCCAGCAGTTCCCGGGAGGTTGGCTACGAGCAGTACTTC.

The V gene is TRBV7-9, the J gene TRBJ2-5; 13 bases are a match to TRBD2. The CDR3 consists of 15 residues. V shed 5 bases and J 7 bases; nucleotides not matched to a gene: 7. Per germline, CDR1 SEHNR and CDR2 FQNEAQ (reference sequence). The CDR3 spells CASSVLAGGVGTQYF. The CDR3, as DNA: TGTGCCAGCAGCGTACTAGCGGGAGGGGTGGGGACCCAGTACTTC.

This sequence joins TRBV4-1 and TRBJ2-7; 9 bases line up with TRBD1. The CDR3 totals 15 residues. Germline loops: CDR1 MGHRA, CDR2 YSYEKL. The ends lost 3 bases at V and 1 base at J; junction bases unmatched: 4. The CDR3 loop reads CASSQGGQGSYEQYF. In nucleotides, the CDR3 is TGCGCCAGCAGCCAGGGGGGACAGGGTTCCTACGAGCAGTACTTC.

The chain recombines TRBV4-1 with TRBJ2-7; 11 bases fit TRBD2. The germline gives CDR1 MGHRA, CDR2 YSYEKL. Germline trimming cut 1 base from V and 8 bases from J; bases unmatched to any gene: 7. There are 15 residues in the CDR3. CDR3 sequence reads: CASSQVWASGGKQYF. In DNA form, the CDR3 reads TGCGCCAGCAGCCAAGTCTGGGCTAGCGGGGGGAAGCAGTACTTC.

V and J are TRBV5-1 and TRBJ2-2; D uncertain. The germline gives CDR1 SGHRS, CDR2 YFSETQ. Trimming pared 4 bases from V and 0 bases from J, leaving 10 bases between. This CDR3 comprises 15 residues. CDR3 amino acids: CASSPEPPNTGELFF. CDR3 nucleotides: TGCGCCAGCAGCCCGGAACCTCCGAACACCGGGGAGCTGTTTTTT.

This clone was picked up a small number of times. The J gene is TRBJ2-6, the V gene TRBV18; D call uncertain. The CDR3 is 12 residues long. Trimming shortened V by 3 bases and J by 7 bases, and 4 bases separated the two germline ends. Per germline, CDR1 KGHSH and CDR2 LQKENI. CDR3 residues: CASSPRANVLTF. CDR3 coding DNA: TGTGCCAGCTCACCCCGAGCCAACGTCCTGACTTTC.

This chain links TRBV5-1 with TRBJ2-3; D possibly uses TRBD1 or TRBD2 (5 bases each). This CDR3 spans 15 amino acids. V shed 0 bases and J shed 5 bases, with 13 bases lying between them. From germline, CDR1 is SGHRS and CDR2 YFSETQ. CDR3 nucleotide sequence: TGCGCCAGCAGCTTGGCGCAAGTTGGGGGAGATACGCAGTATTTT. As protein: CASSLAQVGGDTQYF.

This chain uses TRBV4-2 with TRBJ1-5, with TRBD1 matching over 7 bases. Germline V gene lookup returns CDR1 LGHNA and CDR2 YNFKEQ. V lost 1 base to trimming and J lost 5 bases; unmatched junction nucleotides: 2. The CDR3 totals 14 residues. The CDR3: CASSQGQGDQPQHF. CDR3 in DNA: TGTGCCAGCAGCCAAGGACAGGGCGATCAGCCCCAGCATTTT.

V usage is TRBV9 and J usage is TRBJ2-2, with 8 bases matching TRBD2. Germline lookup yields CDR1 SGDLS and CDR2 YYNGEE. V lost 0 bases and J lost 3; bases outside the gene matches: 7. The CDR3 contains 17 residues. CDR3 bases: TGTGCCAGCAGCGTAGAACCGGGGGGGCCGGACACCGGGGAGCTGTTTTTT. It is translated as CASSVEPGGPDTGELFF.

The chain carries TRBV2 and TRBJ1-5; D call uncertain. Deletions cut 4 bases from V and 7 bases from J, with 14 bases between. In germline, CDR1 is SNHLY, CDR2 FYNNEI. The length of the CDR3 is 14 residues. The CDR3 DNA sequence: TGTGCCAGCAGTGCCGGACGAACCAGGCAGCCCCAGCATTTT. Protein sequence: CASSAGRTRQPQHF.

The V call is TRBV6-5, the J call TRBJ2-1; tentative D call: TRBD2 (5 bases). Germline V lookup: CDR1 MNHEY, CDR2 SVGAGI. V was clipped by 2 bases and J by 9 bases, with 14 bases between them. The CDR3 covers 14 residues. Here the CDR3 DNA reads TGTGCCAGCAGTTACAATCTAGCCTCCATTGAGCAGTTCTTC. It yields the protein CASSYNLASIEQFF.

V and J are TRBV3-1 (or the pseudogene TRBV3-2) and TRBJ2-3, with 10 bases identical to TRBD2. V was clipped by 4 bases and J by 5 bases; unmatched bases: 6. This CDR3 has 15 residues. Germline values: CDR1 LGHDT, CDR2 YNNKEL (reference sequence). Here the CDR3 reads CASSLSGRGRDTQYF. The CDR3 DNA reads TGTGCCAGCAGCCTCAGCGGGAGGGGGCGAGATACGCAGTATTTT.

V is TRBV6-5 and J is TRBJ1-1; a possible D gene is TRBD1 (5 bases). CDR1 and CDR2 (germline): MNHEY, SVGAGI. The CDR3 totals 11 residues. V lost 6 bases to trimming and J lost 10 bases, with 12 bases between them. CDR3 region: CASRTGVLAFF. In DNA, the CDR3 is TGTGCCAGCAGGACGGGGGTTTTAGCTTTCTTT.

The chain links TRBV19 to TRBJ1-1, with D uncertain. CDR3 length: 14 residues. Trimming took off 7 bases at V and 4 bases at J, with 16 bases between the two ends. In germline, CDR1 is LNHDA, CDR2 SQIVND (reference sequence). The CDR3: CASTLGRRSTEAFF. Written as DNA, the CDR3 is TGTGCCAGTACCTTAGGCAGGAGGTCCACTGAAGCTTTCTTT.

J is TRBJ1-1 and V is TRBV6-5; D remains ambiguous. The CDR3 contains 14 residues. Trimming removed 6 bases from V and 5 bases from J, with 16 bases in between. Germline V gene data show CDR1 as MNHEY and CDR2 as SVGAGI. Written as DNA, the CDR3 is TGTGCCAGCAGGCAGGACCTGCGGGGAACTGAAGCTTTCTTT. The encoded protein is CASRQDLRGTEAFF.

The chain carries TRBV5-1 and TRBJ2-5, with TRBD2 identical over 9 bases. With V trimmed by 0 bases and J by 5 bases, 11 bases remained unmatched. The CDR3 runs 17 residues. Germline V gives CDR1 SGHRS, CDR2 YFSETQ. CDR3 amino acids: CASSLGVAGVGGETQYF. In DNA form, the CDR3 reads TGCGCCAGCAGCTTGGGAGTAGCGGGAGTTGGCGGGGAGACCCAGTACTTC.

The V and J genes are TRBV20-1 and TRBJ1-1; D perhaps matches TRBD1 (6 bases). The CDR3 sequence is 13 residues long. Trimming pared 3 bases from V and 1 base from J, leaving 9 bases between. Germline CDR1 is DFQATT and CDR2 is SNEGSKA (reference sequence). The CDR3 reads CSASGGPNTEAFF. In DNA form, the CDR3 reads TGCAGTGCTAGTGGGGGCCCGAACACTGAAGCTTTCTTT.